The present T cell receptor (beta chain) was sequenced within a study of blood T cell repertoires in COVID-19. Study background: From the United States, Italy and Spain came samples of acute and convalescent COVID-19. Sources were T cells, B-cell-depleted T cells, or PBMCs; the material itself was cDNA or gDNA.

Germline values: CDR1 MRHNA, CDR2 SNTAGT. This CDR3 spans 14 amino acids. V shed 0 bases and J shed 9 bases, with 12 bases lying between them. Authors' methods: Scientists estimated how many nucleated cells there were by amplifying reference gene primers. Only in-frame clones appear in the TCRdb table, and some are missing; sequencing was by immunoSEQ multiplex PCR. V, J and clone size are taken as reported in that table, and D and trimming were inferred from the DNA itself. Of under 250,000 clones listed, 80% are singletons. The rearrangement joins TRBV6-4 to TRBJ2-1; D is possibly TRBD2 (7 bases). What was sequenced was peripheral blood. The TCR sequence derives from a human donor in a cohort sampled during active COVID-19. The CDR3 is CASSDSQGRGEQFF. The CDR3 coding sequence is TGTGCCAGCAGTGACTCGCAGGGGAGGGGTGAGCAGTTCTTC.